The subject of this entry is one T cell receptor (beta chain). The antigen it binds to is not known. The sample holds no much larger clone one base away, and base qualities are not on file. Another Seattle source contributed samples from volunteer blood donors who had recovered from COVID-19. The collaborating institutions used their own protocols to collect whole blood in K2EDTA tubes. For TCRbeta analysis, collaborators shipped samples as frozen whole blood, isolated PBMCs, or DNA extracted from either of those sample types. The germline V gene sets CDR1 to MGHRA and CDR2 to YSYEKL. From the cysteine through the phenylalanine, the CDR3 covers 16 amino acids. Just the 48-base CDR3 DNA is kept, in frame starting at base 1. Germline trimming amounts to 0 bases on V and 4 bases on J, with 8 as the count of junction bases outside the gene matches. The source of the sample is a study of blood T cell repertoires in COVID-19 (dated by TCRdb to the early 2020s). With regard to the full study: Samples covering the acute and convalescent phases of COVID-19 were provided by collaborators in the United States, Italy and Spain. Nearly every sample came with metadata listing a de-identified subject ID, COVID-19 status, age in years and sex. Deeply sampled blood TCRbeta repertoires from subjects exposed to, actively infected with, or recovered from COVID-19 were included in the dataset. The material from the prospective study consisted of cDNA or gDNA derived from T cells, B-cell-depleted T cells, or PBMCs. Where available, HLA class I and class II types were obtained from metadata supplied by the sample provider rather than from assay-based typing. The samples were drawn from the first 160 participants of the ongoing ImmuneRACE study and from some 1,300 subjects provided by 6 global collaborators. The repertoires were released in a freely available public database intended as a resource for research on the immune response to SARS-CoV-2. Paper-wide results and their limitations: Clinical and demographic metadata were provided uncurated, with the amount varying by source and participant.

TCRbeta CDR3 regions were amplified from genomic DNA by means of the immunoSEQ Assay, a bias-controlled multiplex PCR. Per the source publication's procedure: Within the assay, amplification of reference gene primers was used to estimate how many nucleated cells each sample contained. Sequence reads were collapsed and filtered to measure the absolute abundance of every unique TCRbeta CDR3 rearrangement. For each sample, productive Simpson clonality was calculated as the square root of Simpson's diversity index across productive rearrangements. Not all clones reach the TCRdb copy of this immuneACCESS table, which keeps in-frame sequences only. Checked studies attribute under half of the gap to unresolved V genes and leave the rest unexplained. Clone size and the V and J calls come from that table; the DNA yielded D and trimming. Recorded for this sample are nearly 250,000 clones; more than 75% of them occurred a single time. Jointly, the top ten make up 1.5% to 2% of the sample.

The sequence was obtained from a woman aged 60 to 75 who had recovered from COVID-19. The sequenced sample was peripheral blood. The chain couples TRBV4-1 to TRBJ2-5; TRBD1 agrees with 7 junctional bases. The CDR3 sequence is CASSQDGTGVGETQYF. The DNA sequence follows: TGCGCCAGCAGCCAAGATGGCACAGGGGTTGGAGAGACCCAGTACTTC.